The entry below describes one T cell receptor beta chain. This sample was included in a study of blood T cell repertoires in COVID-19. In the authors' workflow: Reference gene primer amplification gave nucleated cell count estimates. Sequencing used immunoSEQ multiplex PCR; TCRdb keeps in-frame clones, though not all of them. V and J calls and clone size are those listed in that table; D and trimming were worked out from the DNA. The table records approximately 120,000 clones, approximately 89% of them present only once. The V gene lost 6 bases and the J gene lost 4 bases, with 12 bases spanning the gap. Looked up from germline, CDR1 is MNHEY and CDR2 is SMNVEV (reference sequence). The CDR3 sequence is 14 residues long.

V gene TRBV27 combines with J gene TRBJ1-4; tentatively, D is TRBD1 (6 bases). The sequencing input was peripheral blood. The origin of this receptor is a woman aged 80 or over with COVID-19, enrolled during active disease. The CDR3 sequence: CASRTLGGNEKLFF. CDR3 sequence (DNA): TGTGCCAGCAGGACCTTAGGGGGTAATGAAAAACTGTTTTTT.